This record concerns one T cell receptor beta chain sequence. As yet, its antigen is unknown. No conserved phenylalanine or tryptophan is present at the end of the CDR3, so a read error is the likely explanation. The input was approximately 500 ng total RNA; TCR beta cDNA was made from it with a constant-region primer. Slightly modified ARM-PCR, run as three nested multiplex PCR rounds, produced the TCR beta libraries. TRBV1-TRBV30 forward primers paired with a C-beta reverse primer were used in the first two PCR rounds, which ran approximately 10 cycles each. Each CDR3 protein gets one entry after TCRdb re-called the multiplex PCR reads with MiXCR. This table has more than 45,000 distinct CDR3 sequences, around three quarters appearing once. Co-extraction of RNA and DNA was performed on roughly 17-32 mg of unsorted bulk tissue. Surgery removed the patients' primary liver carcinoma. Looked up from germline, CDR1 is MNHEY and CDR2 is SVGAGI. The CDR3 runs 12 residues.

This specimen comes from a study of tumor-infiltrating lymphocytes in primary liver carcinoma. Overall study context: Sequencing of the samples generated roughly 3.65 to 7.5 million productive TCRbeta reads, with similar yields across tissue types.

The study, taken as a whole, reports: There were only about 8-25% of top clones found in all five tumor regions.

This clonotype was sampled from a man aged 40-49 years with primary liver carcinoma and hepatitis B virus infection. Sequencing used liver tumor tissue from sampling region 3. Noted subset: tumor region T3, left-lateral pole. The J gene is TRBJ2-1, the V gene TRBV6-5; D call uncertain. DNA of the CDR3: TGTGCCAACAGTTACGTCGGGTATGAGCAGTTCCTC. Translating it yields CANSYVGYEQFL.